These 32 T cell receptor beta chains originate from one sample sequenced in a study of CD8 T cells in Susac syndrome (dated by TCRdb to the late 2010s). Library prep was done by the immunoSEQ multiplex PCR assay. RNA was extracted using the RNeasy kit, and about 0.45 to 1 ug of the RNA was reverse transcribed with random hexamers. The raw public reads went through TCRdb reprocessing: fastp at Q25, MiXCR clone calling, in-frame beta chains kept. Under each unique CDR3 protein, matching rows form one entry showing the most common genes and DNA. The sample profile shows about 280,000 distinct CDR3 sequences; roughly 81% of them were found once. The ten top clones hold about 0.11% of the sample. Material for sequencing was CD8+ T cells from PBMCs. The source of these receptors is a human donor with multiple sclerosis.

The rearrangement uses TRBV4-1 and TRBJ2-1; D is unclear. Germline V gives CDR1 MGHRA, CDR2 YSYEKL. The V end was cut by 1 base, the J end by 4 bases, with 8 bases between. There are 14 residues in the CDR3. This CDR3 reads CASSQGIQYNEQFF. As DNA, the CDR3 is TGCGCCAGCAGCCAAGGTATCCAATACAATGAGCAGTTCTTC.

The J gene is TRBJ1-1, the V gene TRBV5-1, with 8 nucleotides matching TRBD1. CDR3 size: 16 residues. CDR1 SGHRS and CDR2 YFSETQ come from the germline V gene. Unmatched junction bases numbered 9, after V lost 4 bases and J lost 1 base. The CDR3, as DNA: TGCGCCAGCAGCCCTCCTCGACAGGGGCCGAACACTGAAGCTTTCTTT. Translating it yields CASSPPRQGPNTEAFF.

The V and J genes are TRBV9 and TRBJ1-4; D gene unclear. CDR1 is SGDLS, CDR2 YYNGEE, per germline. The CDR3 loop spans 14 amino acids. The ends were cut back, 3 bases at V and 4 bases at J, with 10 bases in the middle. DNA for the CDR3: TGTGCCAGCAGCGGGCAGGTTTATAATGAAAAACTGTTTTTT. Translation gives CASSGQVYNEKLFF.

A remark on this clonotype: At one end, the junction sequence differs from germline, possibly due to a read error. The CDR3 DNA is TGCGCCAGCAGACAAGGTTTTGGTCCGACATACGAGCAGTACTTC. Its translation is CASRQGFGPTYEQYF. The chain has TRBV4-1 and TRBJ2-7; unclear D gene. The CDR3 runs to 15 residues. Germline V gene sequence: CDR1 MGHRA, CDR2 YSYEKL.

The V call is TRBV4-2, the J call TRBJ2-3, with 9 bases aligning to TRBD2. The CDR3 contains 16 residues. CDR1 is LGHNA, CDR2 YNFKEQ, per germline. The V and J ends lost 4 bases and 3 bases, in that order; junction bases with no gene match: 8. The CDR3 loop reads CASSRKREEETDTQYF. The CDR3 DNA follows: TGTGCCAGCAGCCGGAAGCGGGAGGAAGAGACAGATACGCAGTATTTT.

The chain is built from TRBV28 and TRBJ2-1, with D perhaps TRBD1 (6 bases). V was cut by 11 bases and J by 1 base, with 15 bases left in between. The CDR3 extends over 14 amino acids. Germline V gene sequence: CDR1 MDHEN, CDR2 SYDVKM. CDR3 sequence: CAARKGDSYNEQFF. CDR3 DNA sequence: TGTGCCGCAAGGAAGGGGGATTCCTACAATGAGCAGTTCTTC.

This clonotype has only a few counts. CDR3 DNA: TGTGCCAGTAGCTTTGGGGGAAGCTCCTACGAGCAGTACTTC. Translated: CASSFGGSSYEQYF. The chain uses TRBV27 and TRBJ2-7; perhaps D is TRBD1 or TRBD2 (5 bases each). Germline V gives CDR1 MNHEY, CDR2 SMNVEV (reference sequence). V was clipped by 9 bases and J by 0 bases, with 15 bases between them. The CDR3 totals 14 residues.

This chain joins TRBV6-5 and TRBJ2-7, with D perhaps matching TRBD2 (5 bases). CDR3 length: 16 amino acids. Trimming left V 2 bases short and J 2 bases short, with 16 bases between. Germline V gives CDR1 MNHEY, CDR2 SVGAGI. The CDR3 nucleotides read TGTGCCAGCAGTTACACCTCGGCGGGCAGCGCCTACGAGCAGTACTTC. It encodes CASSYTSAGSAYEQYF.

The V and J genes are TRBV20-1 and TRBJ2-1; D unclear. This CDR3 is built from 16 residues. Germline CDR1 DFQATT, CDR2 SNEGSKA (reference sequence). With 2 bases removed from V and 0 bases from J, the gap between germline ends came to 14 bases. For the CDR3, the DNA is TGCAGTGCTAGACCCTTTGGGGTAAACTCCTACAATGAGCAGTTCTTC. It specifies CSARPFGVNSYNEQFF.

This clonotype was recorded a few times. The rearrangement uses TRBV27 and TRBJ2-1; 13 bases match TRBD2. The germline CDR1 and CDR2 sequences are MNHEY and SMNVEV (reference sequence). The CDR3 consists of 15 residues. V trimming: 5 bases; J trimming: 8 bases; junction bases outside the gene matches: 6. The CDR3 DNA is TGTGCCAGCAGTCGTCCGGGACTAGCGGGATATGAGCAGTTCTTC. Translated, it gives CASSRPGLAGYEQFF.

The chain couples TRBV2 to TRBJ2-3; 7 nucleotides match TRBD2. Germline CDR1 is SNHLY and CDR2 is FYNNEI. The CDR3 loop spans 16 amino acids. V was clipped by 8 bases and J by 2 bases; unmatched bases: 13. The CDR3 region is CASGGDYYFPTDTQYF. Written as DNA, the CDR3 is TGTGCCAGCGGGGGGGACTACTATTTCCCCACAGATACGCAGTATTTT.

CDR3 bases: TGTGCCAGCAGTTTCCCGGGACTCCCATACAATGAGCAGTTCTTC. It encodes CASSFPGLPYNEQFF. The V call is TRBV12-3 or TRBV12-4, the J call TRBJ2-1, with D perhaps matching TRBD2 (6 bases). Trimming removed 3 bases at V and 4 bases at J, with 13 bases between. CDR3 length: 15 residues.

The chain joins TRBV7-9 to TRBJ1-5; TRBD1 agrees at 10 bases. Per the germline V gene, CDR1 is SEHNR and CDR2 is FQNEAQ (reference sequence). The CDR3 is 17 amino acids. J was trimmed by 2 bases and V by 5 bases; bases with no gene match: 9. Here the CDR3 reads CASSPDRGRHGNQPQHF. The CDR3 bases are TGTGCCAGCAGCCCGGACAGGGGGAGACATGGCAATCAGCCCCAGCATTTT.

V is TRBV9 and J is TRBJ2-5; 8 bases agree with TRBD2. The CDR3 loop spans 15 amino acids. Germline V gives CDR1 SGDLS, CDR2 YYNGEE. The J segment lost 5 bases and the V segment lost 4 bases, leaving 10 bases of the junction unmatched. For the CDR3, the DNA is TGTGCCAGCAGCCTAAGAAGCGGGAGTAGGGAGACCCAGTACTTC. This sequence encodes CASSLRSGSRETQYF.

The CDR3 DNA is TGTGCCAGCAGTTACATTCCGGGACTAGTGGACGAGCAGTACTTC. Amino acid sequence: CASSYIPGLVDEQYF. The chain couples TRBV6-5 to TRBJ2-7; TRBD2 matches 8 bases. After removal of 2 bases from V and 5 bases from J, the junction contained 8 bases not matched to a gene. The CDR3 consists of 15 residues. Germline CDR1 is MNHEY and CDR2 is SVGAGI.

The chain joins TRBV9 to TRBJ1-2; D unclear. Germline loops: CDR1 SGDLS, CDR2 YYNGEE. The CDR3 runs to 17 residues. V lost 3 bases and J lost 8, with 26 bases in between. The CDR3 reads CASSDHYLKRTDLGYTF. The CDR3 DNA reads as TGTGCCAGCAGCGATCACTACCTCAAGAGGACTGACCTCGGCTACACCTTC.

In DNA, the CDR3 is TGCGCCAGCAGCCAACCCGGGACAGGGAACAATGAGCAGTTCTTC. Protein sequence: CASSQPGTGNNEQFF. This chain links TRBV4-1 with TRBJ2-1; 9 positions agree with TRBD1. V trimming: 2 bases; J trimming: 5 bases; junction bases outside the gene matches: 4. Germline V gene sequence: CDR1 MGHRA, CDR2 YSYEKL. This CDR3 spans 15 amino acids.

The CDR3 nucleotides are TGTGCCAGCAGCCCGCGGCCGCTGAACACTGAAGCTTTCTTT. Translation gives CASSPRPLNTEAFF. This rearrangement joins TRBV7-9 to TRBJ1-1; D is uncertain. CDR3 length: 14 amino acids. Germline CDR1 reads SEHNR; CDR2 reads FQNEAQ (reference sequence). The V gene lost 5 bases and the J gene lost 0 bases, with 10 bases spanning the gap.

This clonotype was picked up a small number of times. This chain links TRBV13 with TRBJ1-4; D call uncertain. Trimming pared 2 bases from V and 8 bases from J, leaving 12 bases between. The CDR3 spans 14 residues. Germline loops: CDR1 PRHDT, CDR2 FYEKMQ (reference sequence). The CDR3 loop reads CASSLIGSGEKLFF. Here the CDR3 DNA reads TGTGCCAGCAGCTTAATCGGCTCCGGGGAAAAACTGTTTTTT.

This chain uses TRBV2 with TRBJ2-1; 8 nucleotides align to TRBD2. Trimming took 10 bases from V and 5 from J; bases not matched to a gene: 7. CDR1 is SNHLY and CDR2 is FYNNEI in the germline V gene. The CDR3 length is 13 residues. The CDR3 protein is CAILGGGNNEQFF. The CDR3 DNA is TGTGCCATTCTCGGGGGGGGGAACAATGAGCAGTTCTTC.

The chain is built from TRBV9 and TRBJ2-7; 9 bases are a match to TRBD2. Germline V gives CDR1 SGDLS, CDR2 YYNGEE. V shed 0 bases and J 1 base; nucleotides not matched to a gene: 8. This CDR3 is 17 amino acids long. Here the CDR3 DNA reads TGTGCCAGCAGCGTAGGGGCTAGCGGGACGCTTTCCTACGAGCAGTACTTC. This sequence encodes CASSVGASGTLSYEQYF.

This clonotype was detected once. Here the CDR3 reads CASITLQTGIPSGANVLTF. The CDR3 DNA reads TGTGCCAGCATTACCCTCCAAACAGGGATACCTTCTGGGGCCAACGTCCTGACTTTC. The chain is built from TRBV2 and TRBJ2-6; possible D gene TRBD1, 6 bases. Trimming removed 7 bases at V and 1 base at J, with 23 bases between. This CDR3 has 19 residues. Germline V CDR1 and CDR2: SNHLY, FYNNEI.

This clonotype occurred a few times. The gene calls are TRBV6-1 and TRBJ2-7, with 7 bases aligning to TRBD1. The V gene end was trimmed by 5 bases and the J gene end by 2 bases; junction bases not matched to a gene: 6. This CDR3 has 14 residues. CDR1 and CDR2 (germline): MNHNS, SASEGT. CDR3 protein: CASSPPGQPYEQYF. The DNA for the CDR3 is TGTGCCAGCAGTCCCCCGGGACAGCCCTACGAGCAGTACTTC.

The chain carries TRBV27 and TRBJ1-6, with 7 bases fitting TRBD1. CDR3 size: 16 residues. Trimming cost V 6 bases and J 4 bases; bases outside gene matches: 9. Germline V gives CDR1 MNHEY, CDR2 SMNVEV (reference sequence). CDR3 sequence: CASSNRDRAYNSPLHF. CDR3 in DNA: TGTGCCAGCAGCAATAGAGACAGGGCATATAATTCACCCCTCCACTTT.

V gene TRBV5-1 combines with J gene TRBJ2-7; 8 nucleotides match TRBD1. Unmatched junction bases numbered 7, after V lost 4 bases and J lost 7 bases. The length of the CDR3 is 13 residues. Germline assignment: CDR1 SGHRS and CDR2 YFSETQ. The CDR3 loop reads CASSIRGLQEQYF. The CDR3, as DNA: TGCGCCAGCAGCATCAGGGGGCTGCAAGAGCAGTACTTC.

CDR3: CAWLEAGETQYF. CDR3 nucleotides: TGTGCCTGGCTAGAGGCGGGAGAGACCCAGTACTTC. The gene calls are TRBV30 and TRBJ2-5; possible D gene TRBD2, 5 bases. From germline, CDR1 is GTSNPN and CDR2 SVGIG (reference sequence). The V end was cut by 5 bases, the J end by 4 bases, with 11 bases between. The length of the CDR3 is 12 residues.

This sequence joins TRBV2 and TRBJ1-1; 8 bases are a match to TRBD1. This CDR3 has 13 residues. Germline loops: CDR1 SNHLY, CDR2 FYNNEI. Losses at the gene ends were 10 bases for V and 4 bases for J; bases not matched to a gene: 8. The CDR3 DNA reads TGTGCCACAAAGACAGGGGTGGGCACTGAAGCTTTCTTT. Protein product: CATKTGVGTEAFF.

This clonotype was picked up one time. The V gene is TRBV28, the J gene TRBJ1-5; D uncertain. This CDR3 spans 14 amino acids. The ends were cut back, 8 bases at V and 2 bases at J, with 13 bases in the middle. The germline gives CDR1 MDHEN, CDR2 SYDVKM. CDR3 DNA sequence: TGTGCCAGCGAGAGGGCGATGGGCAATCAGCCCCAGCATTTT. This sequence encodes CASERAMGNQPQHF.

The chain recombines TRBV4-1 with TRBJ1-2; 7 bases match TRBD1. CDR3 length: 14 amino acids. Germline CDR1 is MGHRA and CDR2 is YSYEKL. V was pared by 0 bases and J by 4 bases, with 2 bases of the junction left unmatched. In DNA, the CDR3 is TGCGCCAGCAGCCAAGATCGGGACAGCTATGGCTACACCTTC. Amino acid sequence: CASSQDRDSYGYTF.

The rearrangement links TRBV29-1 to TRBJ2-2; 7 nucleotides line up with TRBD1. The V segment lost 6 bases and the J segment 3 bases; nucleotides outside the gene matches: 13. Germline CDR1 reads SQVTM; CDR2 reads ANQGSEA. The CDR3 length is 16 residues. In nucleotides, the CDR3 is TGCAGCGTAGGGGGTCCCAGGGACAGATACACCGGGGAGCTGTTTTTT. Its protein product is CSVGGPRDRYTGELFF.

J is TRBJ2-7 and V is TRBV12-3 or TRBV12-4; TRBD2 is a possible D gene (6 bases). V was cut by 7 bases and J by 7 bases, with 11 bases left in between. The CDR3 sequence is 11 residues long. CDR3 nucleotide sequence: TGTGCCAGCAAGGAGGGCTGGGAGCAGTACTTC. Its translation: CASKEGWEQYF.

The chain is built from TRBV13 and TRBJ1-4; a possible D gene is TRBD1 (6 bases). CDR1 is PRHDT and CDR2 is FYEKMQ in the germline V gene (reference sequence). Deletions cut 5 bases from V and 7 bases from J, with 8 bases between. CDR3 size: 12 residues. For the CDR3, the DNA is TGTGCCAGCAGCGGAGGGGGTGAAAAACTGTTTTTT. This codes for CASSGGGEKLFF.